These 9 T cell receptor beta chains share one sample of origin, sequenced in a study of CD8 T cells in ankylosing spondylitis. TCRdb used MiXCR to reprocess the 5' RACE reads, holding one entry per CDR3 protein. The sample lists 150,000 to 200,000 distinct CDR3 sequences; roughly 30% were seen once. The sample consisted of synovial fluid, either unsorted or a sorted T cell fraction (not recorded which). The receptors originated from a male donor with ankylosing spondylitis.

This clonotype was seen only a few times. This sequence joins TRBV2 and TRBJ2-1; weak D call: TRBD1 (6 bases). The CDR3 loop spans 15 amino acids. CDR1 and CDR2 from the germline V gene are SNHLY and FYNNEI. The V and J ends lost 0 bases and 6 bases respectively, with 12 bases between them. CDR3 DNA sequence: TGTGCCAGCAGTGAAGCGAGGGGGTCACTCAATGAGCAGTTCTTC. It specifies CASSEARGSLNEQFF. The whole variable domain, filled in from reference TRBV2 and TRBJ2-1, reads EPEVTQTPSHQVTQMGQEVILRCVPISNHLYFYWYRQILGQKVEFLVSFYNNEISEKSEIFDDQFSVERPDGSNFTLKIRSTKLEDSAMYFCASSEARGSLNEQFFGPGTRLTVL.

Of note for this clonotype: The junction does not match germline at one end; this may be a read error. The chain couples TRBV3-1 to TRBJ2-7, with D perhaps matching TRBD1 or TRBD2 (5 bases each). The CDR3 loop spans 15 amino acids. Germline V gives CDR1 LGHDT, CDR2 YNNKEL (reference sequence). The CDR3 coding sequence is TGTGCCAGCGGCCAAAGCCGGGACCACTCCTACGAGCAGTACTTC. It encodes CASGQSRDHSYEQYF.

This chain uses TRBV9 with TRBJ2-3; TRBD2 matches 10 bases. The CDR3 extends over 16 amino acids. CDR1 and CDR2 from the germline V gene are SGDLS and YYNGEE. V trimming: 0 bases; J trimming: 1 base; junction bases outside the gene matches: 2. As DNA, the CDR3 is TGTGCCAGCAGCGTAGGACTAGCGGGCCGCACAGATACGCAGTATTTT. Encoded protein: CASSVGLAGRTDTQYF.

The chain is built from TRBV6-5 and TRBJ1-5; D uncertain. V was cut by 1 base and J by 2 bases, with 15 bases left in between. The CDR3 totals 17 residues. CDR1 is MNHEY and CDR2 is SVGAGI in the germline V gene. CDR3 DNA sequence: TGTGCCAGCAGTTACTTCCCGGAGTCGGTGGGCAATCAGCCCCAGCATTTT. Translated: CASSYFPESVGNQPQHF.

This clonotype showed up many times. V is TRBV10-3 and J is TRBJ2-5; D may match TRBD1 or TRBD2 (5 bases each). V shed 2 bases and J shed 5 bases, with 9 bases lying between them. CDR3 length: 13 amino acids. CDR1 and CDR2 from the germline V gene are ENHRY and SYGVKD. CDR3 sequence: CAISEGDPETQYF. CDR3 DNA sequence: TGTGCCATCAGTGAGGGGGACCCGGAGACCCAGTACTTC.

CDR3 residues: CASSYLLPSGSTGELFF. As DNA, the CDR3 is TGTGCCAGCAGTTACCTACTACCTAGCGGATCTACCGGGGAGCTGTTTTTT. The rearrangement links TRBV6-5 to TRBJ2-2; 7 positions match TRBD2. This CDR3 has 17 amino acids. From germline, CDR1 is MNHEY and CDR2 SVGAGI. J was trimmed by 5 bases and V by 2 bases; bases with no gene match: 11.

This clonotype was seen ten or more times. V is TRBV24-1 and J is TRBJ2-7, with D possibly being TRBD1 (7 bases). Germline values: CDR1 KGHDR, CDR2 SFDVKD. The V end was cut by 2 bases, the J end by 0 bases, with 10 bases between. The CDR3 has 15 amino acids. The CDR3: CATSDSRDSSYEQYF. The CDR3 DNA reads as TGTGCCACCAGTGATTCGCGGGACAGCTCCTACGAGCAGTACTTC.

This clonotype has just a few counts. Here the CDR3 reads CSVEIKANYGYTF. CDR3 DNA sequence: TGCAGCGTTGAAATAAAAGCTAACTATGGCTACACCTTC. The chain combines TRBV29-1 with TRBJ1-2; D gene uncertain. Trimming left V 2 bases short and J 0 bases short, with 7 bases between. Germline V CDR1 and CDR2: SQVTM, ANQGSEA. The CDR3 extends over 13 amino acids.

The J gene is TRBJ2-5, the V gene TRBV20-1; TRBD1 is a possible D gene (5 bases). CDR3 length equals 16 residues. The V end lost 6 bases, the J end lost 6 bases, and 26 bases lay between the germline ends. The germline CDR1 and CDR2 sequences are DFQATT and SNEGSKA (reference sequence). Written as DNA, the CDR3 is TGCAGTGCCCCCGTCGGTTGGGGCAGGGTGGGGAAGACCCAGTACTTC. It specifies CSAPVGWGRVGKTQYF.